This T cell receptor beta chain is from a study of T-cell reconstitution after alpha-beta-depleted transplantation in children. General study results and limits: Roughly two months post-transplant, alpha-beta T cells reportedly originated from several hundred graft clones that had expanded. Some patients' high day-60 TCRbeta diversity was traced to surviving recipient T cells and thymic progenitors.

This clonotype was seen many times. Its antigen is unidentified. Unique molecular identifiers were incorporated during preparation of the TCRbeta library. One entry per CDR3 protein results from TCRdb running MiXCR on the PCR reads. The sample yields approximately 630,000 distinct CDR3 sequences, roughly 14% seen once. This CDR3 region has 13 residues. Deletions cut 6 bases from V and 6 bases from J, with 15 bases between. Germline CDR1 and CDR2: SQVTM and ANQGSEA. The clonotype was recovered from a girl aged 2-10 years with congenital amegakaryocytic thrombocytopenia, due to receive a stem cell transplant. Sequences were derived from PBMCs, sampled before TCRalphabeta/CD19-depleted stem cell transplant. The V and J genes are TRBV29-1 and TRBJ2-1, with D perhaps matching TRBD1 (5 bases). The DNA of the CDR3 is TGCAGCGTGGGGCAACGCGCGACCAATGAGCAGTTCTTC. Protein product: CSVGQRATNEQFF.